This TCR beta chain comes out of a study of cytomegalovirus exposure and HLA in healthy donors. Study-level information: Earlier findings included 90 million to 120 million unique TCR beta sequences obtained from 150 million to 200 million T cells.

Use of 60 Vbeta and 13 Jbeta primers characterized the PCR. TCRdb's copy holds only in-frame clones and misses some; the assay was immunoSEQ multiplex PCR. This table has about 200,000 clones, less than 80% appearing once. With regard to this clone: Its antigen is unidentified.

The V and J ends lost 7 bases and 3 bases, in that order; junction bases with no gene match: 6. Germline values: CDR1 LGHNT, CDR2 FRNRAP. This CDR3 is built from 14 residues. Study results and caveats: Cytomegalovirus-associated TCR beta chains were listed, numbering roughly 150.

The source of this sequence is a woman in her 30s in good health and CMV-seropositive. The chain uses TRBV12-5 and TRBJ1-1; 9 nucleotides match TRBD1. The sample was PBMCs. CDR3 region: CASALQGADTEAFF. In DNA form, the CDR3 reads TGTGCTAGTGCCCTACAGGGGGCCGACACTGAAGCTTTCTTT.